Below are 15 T cell receptor beta chains sequenced from a single sample in a study of blood T cell repertoires in COVID-19. Measured with immunoSEQ multiplex PCR; TCRdb has only the in-frame clones, and not every one. The sample shows approximately 290,000 clones, just under 90% of them seen only once. Sequencing was performed on peripheral blood. The receptors shown here come from a woman under 40 with COVID-19, enrolled during active disease.

The chain recombines TRBV28 with TRBJ1-6; TRBD1 is a possible D gene (5 bases). Trimming cost V 3 bases and J 9 bases, with 9 bases left between them. This CDR3 comprises 13 residues. CDR1 MDHEN and CDR2 SYDVKM come from the germline V gene. This CDR3 reads CASSFGGSSPLHF. The CDR3 DNA sequence: TGTGCCAGCAGTTTTGGGGGGAGTTCACCCCTCCACTTT.

The V call is TRBV5-6, the J call TRBJ1-2; TRBD1 aligns across 9 bases. Unmatched junction bases numbered 19, after V lost 4 bases and J lost 6 bases. The CDR3 has 18 residues. The germline gives CDR1 SGHDT, CDR2 YYEEEE. CDR3 coding DNA: TGTGCCAGCAGCGGCCTCCGGGACAGGGCCCCAGTTGTTGATGGCTACACCTTC. Translated: CASSGLRDRAPVVDGYTF.

This chain uses TRBV5-1 with TRBJ2-7, with D possibly TRBD1 on 6 matching bases. The germline V and J ends were trimmed by 4 bases and 0 bases, with 8 bases remaining between them. This CDR3 is 13 amino acids long. Germline V gives CDR1 SGHRS, CDR2 YFSETQ. The CDR3 reads CASSPDSSYEQYF. DNA of the CDR3: TGCGCCAGCAGCCCGGACAGCTCCTACGAGCAGTACTTC.

V gene TRBV5-1 combines with J gene TRBJ2-3; possible D gene TRBD2, 5 bases. Germline V gives CDR1 SGHRS, CDR2 YFSETQ. The CDR3 is 14 amino acids. V dropped 4 bases and J dropped 4 bases, with 13 bases sitting between them. CDR3 nucleotides: TGCGCCAGCAGCAGTACCCCCGGGGCAGATACGCAGTATTTT. Its protein product is CASSSTPGADTQYF.

J is TRBJ2-3 and V is TRBV5-1; 11 bases align to TRBD2. V gave up 4 bases and J gave up 3 bases; unmatched junction bases: 7. CDR1 is SGHRS and CDR2 is YFSETQ in the germline V gene. CDR3 length: 16 residues. CDR3 sequence (DNA): TGCGCCAGCAGCGTGAATAGCGGGGGGGCAACAGATACGCAGTATTTT. It encodes CASSVNSGGATDTQYF.

A remark on this clone: Other DNA sequences in the same sample also yield this CDR3. The V gene is TRBV18, the J gene TRBJ1-4; D is uncertain. Germline V CDR1 and CDR2: KGHSH, LQKENI. V lost 3 bases and J 7 bases, leaving 6 bases between the germline ends. This CDR3 has 12 residues. CDR3 in amino acids: CASSPAGEKLFF. The CDR3 bases are TGTGCCAGCTCACCCGCGGGTGAAAAACTGTTTTTT. Looking up the rest from reference TRBV18 and TRBJ1-4 gives the full variable domain: NAGVMQNPRHLVRRRGQEARLRCSPMKGHSHVYWYRQLPEEGLKFMVYLQKENIIDESGMPKERFSAEFPKEGPSILRIQQVVRGDSAAYFCASSPAGEKLFFGSGTQLSVL.

The J gene is TRBJ1-1, the V gene TRBV6-5; D unresolved. CDR1 is MNHEY and CDR2 is SVGAGI in the germline V gene. There are 15 residues in the CDR3. V was clipped by 5 bases and J by 3 bases, with 16 bases between them. The CDR3 sequence is CASSHGPTWDTEAFF. The CDR3 bases are TGTGCCAGCAGTCATGGGCCAACTTGGGACACTGAAGCTTTCTTT.

The chain is built from TRBV3-1 (or the pseudogene TRBV3-2) and TRBJ1-3; no definite D call. From germline, CDR1 is LGHDT and CDR2 YNNKEL (reference sequence). CDR3 size: 15 residues. V was clipped by 0 bases and J by 3 bases, with 9 bases between them. The CDR3 spells CASSQDPGSGNTIYF. In DNA form, the CDR3 reads TGTGCCAGCAGCCAAGATCCCGGGAGTGGAAACACCATATATTTT.

The V and J genes are TRBV6-4 and TRBJ2-7; D is perhaps TRBD2 (6 bases). Trimming removed 1 base at V and 2 bases at J, with 12 bases between. This CDR3 has 15 amino acids. Germline V gene data show CDR1 as MRHNA and CDR2 as SNTAGT. The CDR3 sequence: CASSDWSGRPYEQYF. The CDR3 region has the DNA TGTGCCAGCAGTGACTGGAGCGGGCGGCCCTACGAGCAGTACTTC.

V and J are TRBV7-9 and TRBJ1-1; weak D call: TRBD1 (5 bases). Germline V gene lookup returns CDR1 SEHNR and CDR2 FQNEAQ (reference sequence). Trimming removed 5 bases at V and 1 base at J, with 20 bases between. This CDR3 spans 17 amino acids. The CDR3 sequence is CASSTQQVGEGNTEAFF. In nucleotides, the CDR3 is TGTGCCAGCAGCACACAACAGGTTGGGGAGGGGAACACTGAAGCTTTCTTT.

The CDR3 DNA reads as TGTGCCAGCAGCCAACCGGCAGGGGGCGGCTACGAGCAGTACTTC. Its protein is CASSQPAGGGYEQYF. The V and J genes are TRBV3-1 (or the pseudogene TRBV3-2) and TRBJ2-7, with 8 bases aligning to TRBD1. The CDR3 consists of 15 residues. Germline trimming cut 2 bases from V and 3 bases from J; bases unmatched to any gene: 6. Germline V gene sequence: CDR1 LGHDT, CDR2 YNNKEL (reference sequence).

The chain carries TRBV28 and TRBJ1-1; the match to TRBD1 covers 10 bases. In germline, CDR1 is MDHEN, CDR2 SYDVKM. V shed 5 bases and J 6 bases; nucleotides not matched to a gene: 3. This CDR3 contains 13 residues. Here the CDR3 reads CASSRDRGPEAFF. The CDR3 DNA follows: TGTGCCAGCAGTCGGGACAGGGGCCCTGAAGCTTTCTTT.

The rearrangement uses TRBV19 and TRBJ1-6, with D perhaps TRBD1 (5 bases). Germline CDR1 and CDR2: LNHDA and SQIVND (reference sequence). There are 14 residues in the CDR3. V lost 3 bases to trimming and J lost 9 bases, with 12 bases between them. CDR3 amino acids: CASSISQGGSPLHF. The DNA of the CDR3 is TGTGCCAGTAGTATCTCGCAGGGCGGTTCACCCCTCCACTTT.

The rearrangement joins TRBV5-5 to TRBJ1-1; a weak D match, TRBD1 (5 bases). Germline V gene lookup returns CDR1 SGHKS and CDR2 YYEKEE (reference sequence). The CDR3 length is 14 residues. Trimming left V 4 bases short and J 2 bases short, with 12 bases between. CDR3 region: CASSPTDSNTEAFF. CDR3 nucleotide sequence: TGTGCCAGCAGCCCGACTGACAGTAACACTGAAGCTTTCTTT. Together with reference TRBV5-5 and TRBJ1-1, the CDR3 gives the full variable domain: DAGVTQSPTHLIKTRGQQVTLRCSPISGHKSVSWYQQVLGQGPQFIFQYYEKEERGRGNFPDRFSARQFPNYSSELNVNALLLGDSALYLCASSPTDSNTEAFFGQGTRLTVV.

The chain couples TRBV18 to TRBJ2-7; 11 nucleotides match TRBD2. The CDR3 has 14 amino acids. Trimming cost V 0 bases and J 12 bases; bases outside gene matches: 7. CDR1 KGHSH and CDR2 LQKENI come from the germline V gene. The CDR3: CASSPPGLAADSYF. The CDR3 coding sequence is TGTGCCAGCTCACCACCGGGACTAGCGGCAGATTCGTACTTC.